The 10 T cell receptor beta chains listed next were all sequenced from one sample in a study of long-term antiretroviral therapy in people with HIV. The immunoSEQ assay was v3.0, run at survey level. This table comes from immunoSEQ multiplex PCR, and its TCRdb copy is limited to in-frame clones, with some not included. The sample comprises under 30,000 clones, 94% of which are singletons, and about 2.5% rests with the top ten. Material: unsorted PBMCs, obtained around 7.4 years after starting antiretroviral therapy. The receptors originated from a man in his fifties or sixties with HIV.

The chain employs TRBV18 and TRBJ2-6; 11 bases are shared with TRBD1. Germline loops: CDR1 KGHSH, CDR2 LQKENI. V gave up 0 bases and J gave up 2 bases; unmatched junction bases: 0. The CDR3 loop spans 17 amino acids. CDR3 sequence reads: CASSPPGQGAGANVLTF. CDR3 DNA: TGTGCCAGCTCACCACCGGGACAGGGGGCTGGGGCCAACGTCCTGACTTTC.

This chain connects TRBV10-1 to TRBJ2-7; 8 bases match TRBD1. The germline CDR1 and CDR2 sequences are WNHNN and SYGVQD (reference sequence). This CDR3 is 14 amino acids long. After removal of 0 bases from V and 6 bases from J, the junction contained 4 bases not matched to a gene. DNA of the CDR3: TGCGCCAGCAGTGAGTCGGGTACAGGGGGCGAGCAGTACTTC. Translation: CASSESGTGGEQYF.

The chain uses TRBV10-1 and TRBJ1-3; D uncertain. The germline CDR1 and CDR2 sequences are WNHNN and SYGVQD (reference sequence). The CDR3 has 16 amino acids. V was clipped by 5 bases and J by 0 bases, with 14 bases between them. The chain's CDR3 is CASSLVHSSSGNTIYF. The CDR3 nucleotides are TGCGCCAGCAGTTTAGTACACAGCAGCTCTGGAAACACCATATATTTT.

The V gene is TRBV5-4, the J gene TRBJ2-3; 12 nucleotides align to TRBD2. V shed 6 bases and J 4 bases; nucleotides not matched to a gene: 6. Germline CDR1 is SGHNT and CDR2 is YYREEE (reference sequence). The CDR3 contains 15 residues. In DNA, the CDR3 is TGTGCCAGCACTCTAGCGGGGGGGCCGTCAGATACGCAGTATTTT. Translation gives CASTLAGGPSDTQYF.

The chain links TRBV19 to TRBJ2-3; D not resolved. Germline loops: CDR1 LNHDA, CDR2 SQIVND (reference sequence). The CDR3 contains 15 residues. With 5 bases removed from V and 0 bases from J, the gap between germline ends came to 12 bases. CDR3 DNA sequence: TGTGCCAGTAGTCCGGCTTTGGCGAGCACAGATACGCAGTATTTT. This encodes CASSPALASTDTQYF.

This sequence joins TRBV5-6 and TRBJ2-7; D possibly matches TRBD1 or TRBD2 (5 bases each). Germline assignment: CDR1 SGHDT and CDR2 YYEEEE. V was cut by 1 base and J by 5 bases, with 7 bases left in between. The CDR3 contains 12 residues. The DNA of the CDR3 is TGTGCCAGCAGCTTGTGGGGACACGAGCAGTACTTC. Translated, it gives CASSLWGHEQYF.

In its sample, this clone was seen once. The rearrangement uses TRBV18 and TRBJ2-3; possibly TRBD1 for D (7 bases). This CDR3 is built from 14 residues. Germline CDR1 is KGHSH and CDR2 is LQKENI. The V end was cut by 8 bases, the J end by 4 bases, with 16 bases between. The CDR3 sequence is CASAGQRGADTQYF. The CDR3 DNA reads TGTGCCAGCGCGGGACAGCGAGGAGCAGATACGCAGTATTTT.

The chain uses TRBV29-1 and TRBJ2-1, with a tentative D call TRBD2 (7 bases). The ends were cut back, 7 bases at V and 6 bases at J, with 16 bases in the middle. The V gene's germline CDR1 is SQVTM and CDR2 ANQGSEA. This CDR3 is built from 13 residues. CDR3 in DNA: TGCAGCGAGGGAGGGGGGCTTGGCAATGAGCAGTTCTTC. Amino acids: CSEGGGLGNEQFF.

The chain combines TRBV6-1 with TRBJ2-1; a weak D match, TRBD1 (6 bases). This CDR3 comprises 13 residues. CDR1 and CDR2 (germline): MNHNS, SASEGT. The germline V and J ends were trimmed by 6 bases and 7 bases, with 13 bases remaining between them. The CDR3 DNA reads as TGTGCCAGCAGCAGGACAGAGCCAAATGAGCAGTTCTTC. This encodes CASSRTEPNEQFF.

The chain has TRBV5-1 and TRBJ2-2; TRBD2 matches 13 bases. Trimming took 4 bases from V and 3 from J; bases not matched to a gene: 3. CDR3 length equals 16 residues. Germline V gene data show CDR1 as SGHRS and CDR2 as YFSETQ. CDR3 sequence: CASSPGLAGYTGELFF. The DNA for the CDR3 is TGCGCCAGCAGCCCGGGACTAGCGGGATACACCGGGGAGCTGTTTTTT.